The rows below give T cell receptor beta chains drawn from one sample of a study of spatial heterogeneity in lung cancer. TCRdb reprocessed the 5' RACE reads with MiXCR, giving one entry per CDR3 protein. The sample has some 100,000 distinct CDR3 sequences; about 12% are singletons. Specimen: PBMCs, collected at surgery. The origin of the receptors is a male donor with early-stage non-small cell lung cancer. CDR3s include the opening cysteine and the closing phenylalanine or tryptophan. The D gene is left open where the match is weak. Size is stated for part of the rows, as once, few or many counts, or as a class when the clone is expanded.

len: 14; abundance: NA; v_gene: TRBV5-1; d_gene: TRBD2; j_gene: TRBJ2-7; CDR3aa: CASSFGTNSYEQYF; CDR3nt: TGCGCCAGCAGCTTTGGGACTAACTCCTACGAGCAGTACTTC
len: 12; abundance: NA; v_gene: TRBV12-3/TRBV12-4; d_gene: NA; j_gene: TRBJ1-1; CDR3aa: CASSLADTEAFF; CDR3nt: TGTGCCAGCAGTTTGGCAGACACTGAAGCTTTCTTT
len: 14; abundance: few; v_gene: TRBV19; d_gene: NA; j_gene: TRBJ1-4; CDR3aa: CASTTQGTGEKLFF; CDR3nt: TGTGCCAGTACCACTCAGGGGACTGGTGAAAAACTGTTTTTT
len: 15; abundance: NA; v_gene: TRBV4-3; d_gene: NA; j_gene: TRBJ1-2; CDR3aa: CASSQVSGEFYGYTF; CDR3nt: TGCGCCAGCAGCCAAGTGTCAGGGGAGTTCTATGGCTACACCTTC
len: 12; abundance: many; v_gene: TRBV9; d_gene: NA; j_gene: TRBJ2-3; CDR3aa: CASSVSTDTQYF; CDR3nt: TGTGCCAGCAGCGTATCCACAGATACGCAGTATTTT
len: 14; abundance: NA; v_gene: TRBV7-9; d_gene: NA; j_gene: TRBJ1-4; CDR3aa: CASSQQGINEKLFF; CDR3nt: TGTGCCAGCAGTCAACAGGGAATTAATGAAAAACTGTTTTTT
len: 12; abundance: few; v_gene: TRBV12-3/TRBV12-4; d_gene: TRBD2; j_gene: TRBJ2-7; CDR3aa: CASSLKREQQYF; CDR3nt: TGTGCCAGCAGTTTAAAGCGGGAACAGCAGTACTTC
len: 15; abundance: few; v_gene: TRBV20-1; d_gene: NA; j_gene: TRBJ2-7; CDR3aa: CSARDSRGLSYEQYF; CDR3nt: TGCAGTGCTAGAGATAGTCGGGGGCTCTCCTACGAGCAGTACTTC
len: 13; abundance: many; v_gene: TRBV9; d_gene: NA; j_gene: TRBJ2-1; CDR3aa: CASSPQPVDEQFF; CDR3nt: TGTGCCAGCAGCCCCCAACCAGTCGATGAGCAGTTCTTC
len: 16; abundance: many; v_gene: TRBV7-2; d_gene: NA; j_gene: TRBJ2-4; CDR3aa: CASSPSGGAPGNIQYF; CDR3nt: TGTGCCAGCAGCCCAAGTGGAGGGGCGCCAGGAAACATTCAGTACTTC
len: 14; abundance: few; v_gene: TRBV29-1; d_gene: NA; j_gene: TRBJ2-5; CDR3aa: CSVPGPLQGETQYF; CDR3nt: TGCAGCGTTCCCGGCCCGTTGCAGGGGGAGACCCAGTACTTC
len: 15; abundance: few; v_gene: TRBV6-1; d_gene: TRBD1; j_gene: TRBJ2-7; CDR3aa: CASSDGTGSSYEQYF; CDR3nt: TGTGCCAGCAGTGACGGGACAGGGAGCTCCTACGAGCAGTACTTC
len: 15; abundance: many; v_gene: TRBV11-1; d_gene: NA; j_gene: TRBJ2-1; CDR3aa: CASSLMAGNLNEQFF; CDR3nt: TGTGCCAGCAGCTTAATGGCAGGGAATTTGAATGAGCAGTTCTTC
len: 12; abundance: many; v_gene: TRBV20-1; d_gene: TRBD1; j_gene: TRBJ2-7; CDR3aa: CSARQGANEQYF; CDR3nt: TGCAGTGCAAGGCAGGGGGCGAATGAGCAGTACTTC
len: 14; abundance: few; v_gene: TRBV20-1; d_gene: TRBD2; j_gene: TRBJ2-7; CDR3aa: CSASTSGGGDEQYF; CDR3nt: TGCAGTGCTTCGACTAGCGGGGGCGGGGACGAGCAGTACTTC
len: 14; abundance: NA; v_gene: TRBV20-1; d_gene: TRBD1; j_gene: TRBJ2-7; CDR3aa: CSARATGGGYEQYF; CDR3nt: TGCAGTGCTAGGGCGACAGGGGGCGGCTACGAGCAGTACTTC
len: 18; abundance: few; v_gene: TRBV6-2/TRBV6-3; d_gene: TRBD1; j_gene: TRBJ2-3; CDR3aa: CASSLKLRQGPGTDTQYF; CDR3nt: TGTGCCAGCAGTCTAAAGCTCCGACAGGGGCCCGGCACAGATACGCAGTATTTT
len: 15; abundance: NA; v_gene: TRBV25-1; d_gene: NA; j_gene: TRBJ2-1; CDR3aa: CASSARQGSYNEQFF; CDR3nt: TGTGCCAGCAGCGCCCGGCAGGGCTCCTACAATGAGCAGTTCTTC
len: 13; abundance: NA; v_gene: TRBV27; d_gene: NA; j_gene: TRBJ2-5; CDR3aa: CASSKRGQETQYF; CDR3nt: TGTGCCAGCAGTAAAAGGGGGCAAGAGACCCAGTACTTC
len: 15; abundance: many; v_gene: TRBV6-5; d_gene: TRBD2; j_gene: TRBJ2-7; CDR3aa: CASSYSSGEAYEQYF; CDR3nt: TGTGCCAGCAGTTACTCGAGCGGGGAAGCCTACGAGCAGTACTTC
len: 16; abundance: many; v_gene: TRBV24-1; d_gene: TRBD1; j_gene: TRBJ2-1; CDR3aa: CATGPLGDRGAGEQFF; CDR3nt: TGTGCCACCGGGCCTCTTGGGGACAGGGGTGCCGGTGAGCAGTTCTTC
len: 17; abundance: NA; v_gene: TRBV19; d_gene: NA; j_gene: TRBJ2-3; CDR3aa: CASSIGRERTGTDTQYF; CDR3nt: TGTGCCAGTAGTATCGGCCGGGAGAGAACGGGAACAGATACGCAGTATTTT
len: 15; abundance: NA; v_gene: TRBV27; d_gene: NA; j_gene: TRBJ2-4; CDR3aa: CASSSSPQAKNIQYF; CDR3nt: TGTGCCAGCAGTTCCAGCCCGCAAGCCAAAAACATTCAGTACTTC
len: 13; abundance: NA; v_gene: TRBV7-9; d_gene: NA; j_gene: TRBJ1-2; CDR3aa: CASSLEAVSGYTF; CDR3nt: TGTGCCAGCAGCTTAGAGGCAGTTTCTGGCTACACCTTC
len: 17; abundance: few; v_gene: TRBV30; d_gene: NA; j_gene: TRBJ2-4; CDR3aa: CAWTPPGGGYLGNIQYF; CDR3nt: TGTGCCTGGACTCCTCCGGGCGGGGGCTACTTAGGAAACATTCAGTACTTC
len: 14; abundance: many; v_gene: TRBV4-3; d_gene: NA; j_gene: TRBJ2-1; CDR3aa: CASSQDGATAEQFF; CDR3nt: TGCGCCAGCAGCCAAGATGGGGCGACGGCGGAGCAGTTCTTC
len: 16; abundance: few; v_gene: TRBV12-3/TRBV12-4; d_gene: NA; j_gene: TRBJ2-3; CDR3aa: CASSPRGLARADTQYF; CDR3nt: TGTGCCAGCAGTCCTCGGGGGCTAGCGAGGGCAGATACGCAGTATTTT
len: 12; abundance: NA; v_gene: TRBV14; d_gene: NA; j_gene: TRBJ2-7; CDR3aa: CASSAGSLEQYF; CDR3nt: TGTGCCAGCAGTGCAGGGAGCCTTGAGCAGTACTTC
len: 14; abundance: NA; v_gene: TRBV7-2; d_gene: NA; j_gene: TRBJ2-3; CDR3aa: CASSLQGGPDTQYF; CDR3nt: TGTGCCAGCAGCTTACAGGGGGGGCCAGATACGCAGTATTTT